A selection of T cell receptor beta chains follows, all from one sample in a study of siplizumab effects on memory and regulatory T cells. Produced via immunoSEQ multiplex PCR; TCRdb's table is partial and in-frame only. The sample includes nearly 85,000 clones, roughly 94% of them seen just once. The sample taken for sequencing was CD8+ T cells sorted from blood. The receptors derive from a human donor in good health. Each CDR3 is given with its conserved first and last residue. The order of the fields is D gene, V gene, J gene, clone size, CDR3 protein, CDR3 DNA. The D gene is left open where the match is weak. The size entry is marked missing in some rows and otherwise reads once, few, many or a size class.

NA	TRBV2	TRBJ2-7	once	CASSDLSPPGEQYF	TGTGCCAGCAGTGACTTATCGCCCCCGGGCGAGCAGTACTTC
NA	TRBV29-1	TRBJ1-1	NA	CSVEDGQPEAFF	TGCAGCGTTGAGGATGGGCAGCCTGAAGCTTTCTTT
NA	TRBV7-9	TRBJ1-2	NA	CASSLAGGRYGYTF	TGTGCCAGCAGCTTAGCGGGTGGACGGTATGGCTACACCTTC
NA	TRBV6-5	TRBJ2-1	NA	CASSYSKFSEQFF	TGTGCCAGCAGTTACTCGAAATTCAGTGAGCAGTTCTTC
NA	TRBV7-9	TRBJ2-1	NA	CASSLGYGISEQFF	TGTGCCAGCAGCTTAGGGTACGGGATTTCTGAGCAGTTCTTC
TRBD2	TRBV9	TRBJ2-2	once	CASSAIAGGTTGELFF	TGTGCCAGCAGCGCGATAGCGGGAGGGACTACCGGGGAGCTGTTTTTT
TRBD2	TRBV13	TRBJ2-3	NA	CASSQSGRADTQYF	TGTGCCAGCAGCCAAAGCGGGAGGGCAGATACGCAGTATTTT
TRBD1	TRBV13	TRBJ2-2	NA	CASSNVDGQENTGELFF	TGTGCCAGCAGCAACGTAGATGGACAGGAAAACACCGGGGAGCTGTTTTTT
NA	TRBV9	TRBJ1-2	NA	CASSVGQHSQNYGYTF	TGTGCCAGCAGCGTAGGGCAGCACTCACAAAACTATGGCTACACCTTC
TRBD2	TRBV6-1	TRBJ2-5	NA	CASSERLAGGRETQYF	TGTGCCAGCAGTGAAAGGCTAGCGGGAGGCAGGGAGACCCAGTACTTC
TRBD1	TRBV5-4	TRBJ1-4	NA	CASSFGTGVREKLFF	TGTGCCAGCAGCTTTGGGACAGGGGTTCGAGAAAAACTGTTTTTT
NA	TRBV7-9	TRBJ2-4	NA	CASSFREENIQYF	TGTGCCAGCAGCTTCCGGGAAGAAAACATTCAGTACTTC
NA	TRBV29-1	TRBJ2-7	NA	CSVGRGPYEQYF	TGCAGCGTAGGCCGGGGCCCCTACGAGCAGTACTTC
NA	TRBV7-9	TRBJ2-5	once	CASSLVGPSVETQYF	TGTGCCAGCAGCTTGGTGGGCCCCAGTGTGGAGACCCAGTACTTC
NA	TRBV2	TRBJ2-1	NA	CASRQPPHNEQFF	TGTGCCAGCCGGCAACCCCCTCACAATGAGCAGTTCTTC
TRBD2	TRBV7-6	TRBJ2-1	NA	CASSLLRVSGDGGLAGNEQFF	TGTGCCAGCAGCCTCTTACGAGTCTCGGGGGATGGTGGTTTAGCGGGCAATGAGCAGTTCTTC
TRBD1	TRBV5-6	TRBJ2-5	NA	CASSKGQGAWAEHF	TGTGCCAGCAGTAAGGGACAGGGGGCGTGGGCCGAACACTTC
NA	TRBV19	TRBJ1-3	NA	CASSIKDYLSGNTIYF	TGTGCCAGTAGTATAAAGGACTACCTCTCTGGAAACACCATATATTTT